Listed here is a single TCR beta chain. The CDR3 spans 16 residues. Germline V CDR1 and CDR2: SGHDT, YYEEEE. V was clipped by 4 bases and J by 4 bases; unmatched bases: 13. These data belong to a study of T cell changes during pregnancy in multiple sclerosis. Here immunoSEQ multiplex PCR was the method, and the copy in TCRdb shows in-frame clones only, minus some. The table records 50,000 or so clones, roughly 92% of them present only once. The sample was peripheral blood, taken in the third trimester of pregnancy. This clonotype was obtained from a female donor with multiple sclerosis, enrolled in a pregnancy study. This chain links TRBV5-6 with TRBJ1-2; 7 bases match TRBD1. The CDR3 nucleotides are TGTGCCAGCAGCCCAAGTTGGGACAGCCTCTCCTATGGCTACACCTTC. This encodes CASSPSWDSLSYGYTF.